These 24 T cell receptor beta chains came from one sample sequenced in a study of T cell responses to AZD1222 COVID-19 vaccine. Profiling relied on immunoSEQ multiplex PCR, and the TCRdb table lists in-frame clones only, not all of them. The table has 35,000 to 45,000 clones, around four fifths seen once. The specimen comprised peripheral blood, sampled 28 days after the second AZD1222 dose. These receptors all come from an adult who received the AZD1222 COVID-19 vaccine.

The V and J genes are TRBV3-1 (or the pseudogene TRBV3-2) and TRBJ1-1; no firm D call. The CDR3 runs to 16 residues. Deletions cut 1 base from V and 3 bases from J, with 15 bases between. CDR1 is LGHDT, CDR2 YNNKEL, per germline (reference sequence). CDR3 residues: CASSQVPVSVDTEAFF. In DNA, the CDR3 is TGTGCCAGCAGCCAAGTACCGGTCAGCGTGGACACTGAAGCTTTCTTT.

The chain is built from TRBV3-1 (or the pseudogene TRBV3-2) and TRBJ2-1; TRBD2 agrees at 10 bases. The CDR3 loop spans 16 amino acids. Germline V CDR1 and CDR2: LGHDT, YNNKEL (reference sequence). Losses at the gene ends were 0 bases for V and 7 bases for J; bases not matched to a gene: 6. CDR3 region: CASSQDPSGGENEQFF. Written as DNA, the CDR3 is TGTGCCAGCAGCCAAGACCCTAGCGGGGGAGAAAATGAGCAGTTCTTC.

The chain carries TRBV5-6 and TRBJ1-1; TRBD1 matches 8 bases. This CDR3 comprises 16 residues. Germline-derived CDR1 and CDR2 are SGHDT and YYEEEE. The V segment lost 0 bases and the J segment 1 base; nucleotides outside the gene matches: 5. CDR3 region: CASSLGVGTGNTEAFF. CDR3 nucleotide sequence: TGTGCCAGCAGCTTGGGGGTAGGGACAGGGAACACTGAAGCTTTCTTT.

J is TRBJ2-2 and V is TRBV3-1 (or the pseudogene TRBV3-2); TRBD2 is a possible D gene (5 bases). CDR1 and CDR2 (germline): LGHDT, YNNKEL (reference sequence). V lost 4 bases and J lost 6, with 12 bases in between. The CDR3 has 14 residues. The CDR3: CASSLGVLAGELFF. The CDR3 DNA follows: TGTGCCAGCAGCCTCGGGGTCTTAGCCGGGGAGCTGTTTTTT.

The chain uses TRBV2 and TRBJ1-1; 8 nucleotides agree with TRBD1. CDR1 and CDR2 (germline): SNHLY, FYNNEI. Germline trimming cut 6 bases from V and 1 base from J; bases unmatched to any gene: 1. CDR3 length: 13 amino acids. The CDR3 DNA reads TGTGCCAGCAGGGGACAGGCGAACACTGAAGCTTTCTTT. This encodes CASRGQANTEAFF.

J is TRBJ2-5 and V is TRBV20-1, with 8 bases identical to TRBD2. The germline CDR1 and CDR2 sequences are DFQATT and SNEGSKA (reference sequence). CDR3 length: 11 residues. V gave up 4 bases and J gave up 5 bases; unmatched junction bases: 0. The CDR3 is CSAKRGETQYF. The CDR3 nucleotides read TGCAGTGCTAAGCGGGGGGAGACCCAGTACTTC.

This chain joins TRBV10-3 and TRBJ1-2; tentatively, D is TRBD1 (5 bases). There are 15 residues in the CDR3. Germline assignment: CDR1 ENHRY and CDR2 SYGVKD. The germline V and J ends were trimmed by 0 bases and 5 bases, with 13 bases remaining between them. CDR3 loop: CAISESRGRSYGYTF. CDR3 sequence (DNA): TGTGCCATCAGTGAGTCGAGGGGAAGGTCTTATGGCTACACCTTC.

The chain has TRBV29-1 and TRBJ2-7, with D unclear. The V end lost 5 bases, the J end lost 6 bases, and 11 bases lay between the germline ends. Germline V CDR1 and CDR2: SQVTM, ANQGSEA. CDR3 length equals 11 residues. Written as DNA, the CDR3 is TGCAGCGTTCTCAGACGGTCCGAGCAGTACTTC. Protein: CSVLRRSEQYF.

The CDR3 coding sequence is TGTGCCAGCAGCTTGGCGGGCGGGGGTGGCTACACCTTC. It codes for CASSLAGGGGYTF. V gene TRBV5-6 combines with J gene TRBJ1-2, with a tentative D call TRBD1 (5 bases). The CDR3 runs 13 residues. V lost 0 bases and J lost 7, with 10 bases in between. Germline values: CDR1 SGHDT, CDR2 YYEEEE.

This chain links TRBV5-1 with TRBJ1-6; tentative D call: TRBD1 (5 bases). Per germline, CDR1 SGHRS and CDR2 YFSETQ. This CDR3 comprises 16 residues. V lost 0 bases to trimming and J lost 1 base, with 8 bases between them. CDR3 loop: CASSLDGGSYNSPLHF. As DNA, the CDR3 is TGCGCCAGCAGCTTGGATGGGGGTTCCTATAATTCACCCCTCCACTTT. Based on the CDR3 plus reference TRBV5-1 and TRBJ1-6, the full variable domain is KAGVTQTPRYLIKTRGQQVTLSCSPISGHRSVSWYQQTPGQGLQFLFEYFSETQRNKGNFPGRFSGRQFSNSRSEMNVSTLELGDSALYLCASSLDGGSYNSPLHFGNGTRLTVT.

The V gene is TRBV6-1, the J gene TRBJ1-5; D remains unclear. The CDR3 spans 13 residues. CDR1 is MNHNS and CDR2 is SASEGT in the germline V gene. V was shortened by 2 bases and J by 4 bases, with 6 bases between the two germline ends. CDR3 DNA sequence: TGTGCCAGCAGTGAAAATACGAATCAGCCCCAGCATTTT. Residues: CASSENTNQPQHF.

This clone was observed a handful of times. This rearrangement joins TRBV9 to TRBJ1-6, with D possibly being TRBD1 (5 bases). CDR1 SGDLS and CDR2 YYNGEE come from the germline V gene. There are 17 residues in the CDR3. Trimming pared 1 base from V and 7 bases from J, leaving 18 bases between. In DNA, the CDR3 is TGTGCCAGCAGCGTAACCTCCGCCGGGACCGTCAATTCACCCCTCCACTTT. Translated, it gives CASSVTSAGTVNSPLHF.

The chain links TRBV18 to TRBJ1-5, with D hard to call. Trimming shortened V by 1 base and J by 5 bases, and 9 bases separated the two germline ends. Germline loops: CDR1 KGHSH, CDR2 LQKENI. The CDR3 has 14 amino acids. The CDR3: CASSPQGSDQPQHF. CDR3 bases: TGTGCCAGCTCACCACAGGGTTCAGATCAGCCCCAGCATTTT.

This clone was seen only once. This chain connects TRBV10-3 to TRBJ2-1; either TRBD1 or TRBD2 may fit D (5 bases each). This CDR3 spans 15 amino acids. The germline V gene has CDR1 ENHRY and CDR2 SYGVKD. V lost 1 base and J 5 bases, leaving 12 bases between the germline ends. In DNA form, the CDR3 reads TGTGCCATCAGTGAGTTCCGGGGCGCAGACAATGAGCAGTTCTTC. Translation gives CAISEFRGADNEQFF.

The rearrangement uses TRBV6-2 or TRBV6-3 and TRBJ2-7; 14 bases match TRBD2. V lost 5 bases and J lost 0; bases outside the gene matches: 12. CDR1 and CDR2 from the germline V gene are MNHEY and SVGEGT. The CDR3 loop spans 19 amino acids. CDR3 DNA: TGTGCCAGCAGTGGTGGGACTAGCGGGGGACCCCTGAGCTCCTACGAGCAGTACTTC. Translating gives CASSGGTSGGPLSSYEQYF.

The V and J genes are TRBV12-3 or TRBV12-4 and TRBJ1-4, with D unresolved. V lost 5 bases, J lost 7 bases, and 5 bases lay in between. This CDR3 is built from 11 residues. The CDR3 region is CASSTLEKLFF. The CDR3 DNA follows: TGTGCCAGCAGTACTCTTGAAAAACTGTTTTTT.

This clone appeared once. The chain employs TRBV5-4 and TRBJ1-1, with TRBD1 as a possible D gene (6 bases). Looked up from germline, CDR1 is SGHNT and CDR2 is YYREEE (reference sequence). Deletions cut 3 bases from V and 5 bases from J, with 17 bases between. This CDR3 has 15 residues. The CDR3 region has the DNA TGTGCCAGCAGCTCCCAGTGGGGGCCCTGGACTGAAGCTTTCTTT. It codes for CASSSQWGPWTEAFF.

This clone appeared a few times. The V call is TRBV5-6, the J call TRBJ1-1; D may be TRBD1 (5 bases). Germline CDR1 and CDR2: SGHDT and YYEEEE. The CDR3 runs 15 residues. The V end was cut by 4 bases, the J end by 0 bases, with 13 bases between. CDR3 residues: CASSLREAMNTEAFF. For the CDR3, the DNA is TGTGCCAGCAGCCTCAGGGAGGCTATGAACACTGAAGCTTTCTTT.

In its sample, this clone was seen once. The chain combines TRBV5-1 with TRBJ2-7, with D tentatively TRBD1 or TRBD2 (5 bases each). This CDR3 region has 13 residues. Germline values: CDR1 SGHRS, CDR2 YFSETQ. V gave up 0 bases and J gave up 4 bases, with 8 bases separating them. For the CDR3, the DNA is TGCGCCAGCAGCTTGGGGGACGTATACGAGCAGTACTTC. The encoded protein is CASSLGDVYEQYF.

The chain is built from TRBV7-2 and TRBJ1-3; no clear D gene. Germline V gene data show CDR1 as SGHTA and CDR2 as FQGNSA. V dropped 2 bases and J dropped 0 bases, with 11 bases sitting between them. This CDR3 comprises 16 residues. The CDR3 here is CASSLSFGSSGNTIYF. The CDR3 DNA follows: TGTGCCAGCAGCTTATCATTCGGGAGCTCTGGAAACACCATATATTTT. Filled out from reference TRBV7-2 and TRBJ1-3, the complete variable domain reads GAGVSQSPSNKVTEKGKDVELRCDPISGHTALYWYRQSLGQGLEFLIYFQGNSAPDKSGLPSDRFSAERTGGSVSTLTIQRTQQEDSAVYLCASSLSFGSSGNTIYFGEGSWLTVV.

The chain joins TRBV19 to TRBJ2-7; TRBD1 might be the D (6 bases). Trimming took 5 bases from V and 5 from J, leaving 22 bases between them. The CDR3 totals 16 residues. The germline CDR1 and CDR2 sequences are LNHDA and SQIVND (reference sequence). The DNA for the CDR3 is TGTGCCAGTAGTCCGAACAGGGTCCCTCCGACCGACGAGCAGTACTTC. Amino acids: CASSPNRVPPTDEQYF.

The chain uses TRBV7-8 and TRBJ2-2, with D perhaps matching TRBD1 (6 bases). CDR1 and CDR2 (germline): SGHVS, FQNEAQ. Trimming removed 4 bases at V and 0 bases at J, with 12 bases between. The CDR3 runs 16 residues. The CDR3 is CASSSYRAANTGELFF. The DNA for the CDR3 is TGTGCCAGCAGCTCCTACAGGGCCGCGAACACCGGGGAGCTGTTTTTT.

By proportion, this clone is medium-sized. The chain employs TRBV7-6 and TRBJ2-7; 9 bases align to TRBD2. The V and J ends lost 3 bases and 6 bases, in that order; junction bases with no gene match: 6. This CDR3 has 14 residues. Germline loops: CDR1 SGHVS, CDR2 FNYEAQ. CDR3: CASSLTSGSTEQYF. CDR3 bases: TGTGCCAGCAGCTTGACTAGCGGAAGCACCGAGCAGTACTTC. Combining the CDR3 with reference TRBV7-6 and TRBJ2-7 gives the whole variable domain GAGVSQSPRYKVTKRGQDVALRCDPISGHVSLYWYRQALGQGPEFLTYFNYEAQQDKSGLPNDRFSAERPEGSISTLTIQRTEQRDSAMYRCASSLTSGSTEQYFGPGTRLTVT.

The rearrangement uses TRBV19 and TRBJ2-7; 8 bases are shared with TRBD2. Germline trimming cut 3 bases from V and 2 bases from J; bases unmatched to any gene: 3. The CDR3 spans 14 residues. Germline-derived CDR1 and CDR2 are LNHDA and SQIVND (reference sequence). The CDR3 bases are TGTGCCAGTAGTATCCCCGGGGGGGCCTACGAGCAGTACTTC. This codes for CASSIPGGAYEQYF.